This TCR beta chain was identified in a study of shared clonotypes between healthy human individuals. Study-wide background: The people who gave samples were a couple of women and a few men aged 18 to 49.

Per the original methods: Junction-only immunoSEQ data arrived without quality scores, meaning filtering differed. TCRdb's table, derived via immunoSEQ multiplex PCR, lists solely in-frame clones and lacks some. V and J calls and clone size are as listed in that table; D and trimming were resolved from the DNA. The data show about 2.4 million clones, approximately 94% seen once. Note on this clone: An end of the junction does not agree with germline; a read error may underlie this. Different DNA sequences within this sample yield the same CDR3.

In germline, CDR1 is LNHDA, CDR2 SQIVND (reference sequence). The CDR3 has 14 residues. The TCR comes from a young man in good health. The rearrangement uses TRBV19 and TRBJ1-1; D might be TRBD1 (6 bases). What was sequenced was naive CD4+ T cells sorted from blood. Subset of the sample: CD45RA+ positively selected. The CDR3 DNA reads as TGTGCCAGCAGAGCGGGACATAGGAACACCGAAGCTTTCTTT. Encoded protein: CASRAGHRNTEAFF.